This TCR beta chain was sequenced for a study of cytomegalovirus exposure and HLA in healthy donors. Whole-study findings and limits: Prior analysis indicated that the majority of TCR beta V segments exhibited productivity approximately 90% or approximately 30% of the time. When analyzed later, a missense DCLRE1C variant was found to be linked to TCR beta V- and J-gene trimming.

Amplification used 60 Vbeta primers and 13 Jbeta primers. TCRdb's table, derived via immunoSEQ multiplex PCR, lists solely in-frame clones and lacks some. The sample carries over 90,000 clones, 65% to 85% recorded once. V was cut by 5 bases and J by 4 bases, with 16 bases left in between. The CDR3 sequence is 15 residues long. The germline gives CDR1 MDHEN, CDR2 SYDVKM. This clone was recorded a few times. Its matching antigen is unknown. The TCR sequence derives from a woman aged 55-70 years in good health and CMV-seropositive. This sequence joins TRBV28 and TRBJ2-3, with TRBD2 as a possible D gene (7 bases). What was sequenced was PBMCs. CDR3 nucleotides: TGTGCCAGCAGTCCCCGTGAGGGGGGGCCAGATACGCAGTATTTT. It specifies CASSPREGGPDTQYF.